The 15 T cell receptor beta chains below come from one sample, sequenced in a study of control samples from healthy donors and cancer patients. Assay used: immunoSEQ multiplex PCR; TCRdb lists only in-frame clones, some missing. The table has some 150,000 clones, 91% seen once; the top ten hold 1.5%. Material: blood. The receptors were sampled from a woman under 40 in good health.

The DNA for the CDR3 is TGTGCCTGGAGTACTGAGCGGACAGGGGCGAGCAATCAGCCCCAGCATTTT. The encoded protein is CAWSTERTGASNQPQHF. The chain has TRBV30 and TRBJ1-5; TRBD1 matches at 9 bases. CDR1 and CDR2 (germline): GTSNPN, SVGIG (reference sequence). The CDR3 runs to 17 residues. The junction had 9 bases not matched to a gene; V was cut back by 2 bases and J by 1 base.

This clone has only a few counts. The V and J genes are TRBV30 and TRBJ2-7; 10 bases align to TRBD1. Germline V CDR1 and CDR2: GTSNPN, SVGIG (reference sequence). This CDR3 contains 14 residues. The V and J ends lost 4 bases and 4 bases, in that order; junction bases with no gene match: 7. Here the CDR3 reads CAWNPGQGIYEQYF. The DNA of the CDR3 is TGTGCCTGGAACCCGGGACAGGGGATTTACGAGCAGTACTTC.

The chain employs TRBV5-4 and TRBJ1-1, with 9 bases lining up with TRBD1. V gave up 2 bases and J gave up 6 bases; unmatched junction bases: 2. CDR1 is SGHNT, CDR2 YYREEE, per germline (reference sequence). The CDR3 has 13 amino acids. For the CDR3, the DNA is TGTGCCAGCAGCTTAGACAGGGGGTCTGAAGCTTTCTTT. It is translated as CASSLDRGSEAFF.

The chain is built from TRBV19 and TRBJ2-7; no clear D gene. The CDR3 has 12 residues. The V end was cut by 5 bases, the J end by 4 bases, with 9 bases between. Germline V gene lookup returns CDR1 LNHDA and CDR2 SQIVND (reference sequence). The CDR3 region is CASSGSPYEQYF. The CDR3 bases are TGTGCCAGTAGTGGTAGCCCTTACGAGCAGTACTTC.

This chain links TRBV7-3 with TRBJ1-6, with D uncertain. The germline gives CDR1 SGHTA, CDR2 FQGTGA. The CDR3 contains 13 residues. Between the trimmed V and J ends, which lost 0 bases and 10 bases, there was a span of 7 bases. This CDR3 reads CASSLTEKSPLHF. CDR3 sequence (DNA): TGTGCCAGCAGCTTAACGGAGAAATCACCCCTCCACTTT.

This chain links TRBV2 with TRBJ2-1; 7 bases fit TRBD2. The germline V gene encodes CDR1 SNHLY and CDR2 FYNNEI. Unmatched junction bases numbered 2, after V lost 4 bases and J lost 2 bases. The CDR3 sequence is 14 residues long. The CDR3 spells CASSVAGAYNEQFF. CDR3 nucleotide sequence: TGTGCCAGCAGTGTGGCGGGAGCCTACAATGAGCAGTTCTTC.

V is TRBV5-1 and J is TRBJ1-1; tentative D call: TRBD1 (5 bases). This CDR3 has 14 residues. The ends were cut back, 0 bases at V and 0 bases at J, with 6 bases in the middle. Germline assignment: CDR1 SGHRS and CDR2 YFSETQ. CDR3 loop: CASSLDRMNTEAFF. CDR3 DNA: TGCGCCAGCAGCTTGGACAGGATGAACACTGAAGCTTTCTTT.

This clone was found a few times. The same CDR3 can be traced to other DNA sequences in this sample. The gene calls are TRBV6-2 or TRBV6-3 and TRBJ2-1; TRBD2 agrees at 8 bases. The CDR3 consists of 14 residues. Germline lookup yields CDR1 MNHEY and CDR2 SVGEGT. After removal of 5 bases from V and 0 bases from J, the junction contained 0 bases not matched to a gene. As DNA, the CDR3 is TGTGCCAGCAGTAGCGGGAGCTCCTACAATGAGCAGTTCTTC. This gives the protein CASSSGSSYNEQFF.

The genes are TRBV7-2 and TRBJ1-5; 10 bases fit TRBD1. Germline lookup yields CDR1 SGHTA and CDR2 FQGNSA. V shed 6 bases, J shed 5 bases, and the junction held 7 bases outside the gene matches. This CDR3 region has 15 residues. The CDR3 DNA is TGTGCCAGCAGGTTCCGACAGGGGGCCGATCAGCCCCAGCATTTT. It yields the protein CASRFRQGADQPQHF.

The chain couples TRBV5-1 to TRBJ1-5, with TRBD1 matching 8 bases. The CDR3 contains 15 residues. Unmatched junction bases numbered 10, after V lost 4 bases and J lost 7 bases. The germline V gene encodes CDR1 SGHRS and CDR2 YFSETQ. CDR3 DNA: TGCGCCAGCAGCCCGACAGGGGACGCGGTCCAGCCCCAGCATTTT. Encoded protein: CASSPTGDAVQPQHF.

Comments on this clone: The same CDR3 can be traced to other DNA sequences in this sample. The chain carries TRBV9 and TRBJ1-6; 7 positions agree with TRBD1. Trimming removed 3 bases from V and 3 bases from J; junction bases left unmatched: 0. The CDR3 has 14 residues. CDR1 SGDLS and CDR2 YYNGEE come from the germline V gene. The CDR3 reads CASSGQGYNSPLHF. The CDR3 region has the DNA TGTGCCAGCAGCGGACAGGGCTATAATTCACCCCTCCACTTT.

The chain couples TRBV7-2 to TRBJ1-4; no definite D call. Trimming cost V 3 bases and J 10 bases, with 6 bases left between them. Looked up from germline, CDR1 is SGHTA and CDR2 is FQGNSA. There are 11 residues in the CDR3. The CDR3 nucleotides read TGTGCCAGCAGCTTGGGTCGAAAACTGTTTTTT. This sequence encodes CASSLGRKLFF.

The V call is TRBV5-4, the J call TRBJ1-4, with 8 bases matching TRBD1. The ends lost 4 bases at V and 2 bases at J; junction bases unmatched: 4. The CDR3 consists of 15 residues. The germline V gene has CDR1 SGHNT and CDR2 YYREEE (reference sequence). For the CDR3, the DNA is TGTGCCAGCAGCGCACAGGGGGGGACTAATGAAAAACTGTTTTTT. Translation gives CASSAQGGTNEKLFF. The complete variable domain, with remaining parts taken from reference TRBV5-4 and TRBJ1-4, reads ETGVTQSPTHLIKTRGQQVTLRCSSQSGHNTVSWYQQALGQGPQFIFQYYREEENGRGNFPPRFSGLQFPNYSSELNVNALELDDSALYLCASSAQGGTNEKLFFGSGTQLSVL.

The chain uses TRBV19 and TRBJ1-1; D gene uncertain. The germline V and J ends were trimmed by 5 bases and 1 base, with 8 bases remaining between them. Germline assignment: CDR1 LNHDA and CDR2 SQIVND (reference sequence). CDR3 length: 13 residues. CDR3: CASSSPRNTEAFF. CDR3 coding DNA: TGTGCCAGTAGTTCCCCCCGGAACACTGAAGCTTTCTTT.

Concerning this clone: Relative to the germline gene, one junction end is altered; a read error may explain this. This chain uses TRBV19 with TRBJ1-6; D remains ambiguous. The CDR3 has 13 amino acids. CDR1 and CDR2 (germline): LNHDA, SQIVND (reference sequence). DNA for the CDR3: TGTGCCAGTGGTATCGGTTTCGGGTCACCCCTCCACTTT. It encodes CASGIGFGSPLHF.